This T cell receptor beta chain stems from a study of CD8+ T cells in alopecia areata. RNA was isolated and reverse transcribed to cDNA, the sequencing template. Sequencing was performed with immunoSEQ multiplex PCR; in TCRdb, only in-frame clones are kept and a portion is missing. Found here are 150,000 to 200,000 clones, approximately 56% of them singletons; the top ten hold about 14%. V shed 8 bases and J 4 bases; nucleotides not matched to a gene: 11. The CDR3 sequence is 15 residues long. CDR1 and CDR2 (germline): MNHEY, SMNVEV (reference sequence). A single count supports this clone. The clonotype was recovered from a human donor with alopecia areata. The chain combines TRBV27 with TRBJ1-2, with TRBD1 matching 9 bases. The sample was CD4+ T cells sorted from blood, taken at week 0. In DNA form, the CDR3 reads TGTGCCAGCTCCCCAGGGGGACAGGGAATCTATGGCTACACCTTC. Translating it yields CASSPGGQGIYGYTF.